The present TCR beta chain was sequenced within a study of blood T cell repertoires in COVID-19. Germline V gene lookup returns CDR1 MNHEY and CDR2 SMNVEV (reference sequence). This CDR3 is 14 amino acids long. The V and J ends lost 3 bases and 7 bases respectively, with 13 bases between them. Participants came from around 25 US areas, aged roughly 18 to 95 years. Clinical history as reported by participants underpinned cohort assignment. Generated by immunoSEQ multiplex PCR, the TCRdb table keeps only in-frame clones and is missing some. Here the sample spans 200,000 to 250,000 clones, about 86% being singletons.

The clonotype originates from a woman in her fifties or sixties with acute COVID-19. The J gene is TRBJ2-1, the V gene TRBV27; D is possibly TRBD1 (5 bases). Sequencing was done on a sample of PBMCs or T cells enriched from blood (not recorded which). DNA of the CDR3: TGTGCCAGCAGTTTGGTTACAGGTCGGAATGAGCAGTTCTTC. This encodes CASSLVTGRNEQFF.